These 26 T cell receptor beta chains were all obtained from the same sample, sequenced in a study of blood T cell repertoires in COVID-19. The assay was immunoSEQ multiplex PCR, and TCRdb's table has in-frame clones only and misses some. The profile shows around 120,000 clones, more than 70% of them singletons. Material: peripheral blood. The receptors derive from a man between 65 and 80 years old with acute or convalescent COVID-19.

The rearrangement links TRBV5-1 to TRBJ1-2; 10 positions match TRBD1. Germline V lookup: CDR1 SGHRS, CDR2 YFSETQ. The CDR3 length is 14 residues. V was clipped by 3 bases and J by 6 bases; unmatched bases: 5. In DNA form, the CDR3 reads TGCGCCAGCAGCTCCGGACAGGGGGGCGATGGCTACACCTTC. Translated, it gives CASSSGQGGDGYTF.

The V call is TRBV28, the J call TRBJ1-2; TRBD1 matches at 8 bases. V trimming: 5 bases; J trimming: 7 bases; junction bases outside the gene matches: 15. This CDR3 is 16 amino acids long. The V gene's germline CDR1 is MDHEN and CDR2 SYDVKM. The CDR3 region has the DNA TGTGCCAGCAGTCCCCCGGTCCCTTTACAGGGGGGTGGCTACACCTTC. Translated: CASSPPVPLQGGGYTF.

V usage is TRBV19 and J usage is TRBJ1-1; tentatively, D is TRBD1 (5 bases). The CDR3 consists of 17 residues. Germline CDR1 and CDR2: LNHDA and SQIVND (reference sequence). V was clipped by 3 bases and J by 4 bases, with 21 bases between them. The CDR3 protein is CASSIIGGIGMSTEAFF. In nucleotides, the CDR3 is TGTGCCAGTAGTATTATCGGGGGGATCGGGATGAGCACTGAAGCTTTCTTT. Using reference TRBV19 and TRBJ1-1 for the parts outside the CDR3, the full variable domain is DGGITQSPKYLFRKEGQNVTLSCEQNLNHDAMYWYRQDPGQGLRLIYYSQIVNDFQKGDIAEGYSVSREKKESFPLTVTSAQKNPTAFYLCASSIIGGIGMSTEAFFGQGTRLTVV.

This clone was recorded only once. J is TRBJ1-5 and V is TRBV6-5, with D possibly matching TRBD1 (5 bases). Germline values: CDR1 MNHEY, CDR2 SVGAGI. The CDR3 covers 13 residues. V was pared by 4 bases and J by 6 bases, with 10 bases between. The CDR3 sequence: CASSWGGSQPQHF. Written as DNA, the CDR3 is TGTGCCAGCAGTTGGGGGGGGAGTCAGCCCCAGCATTTT.

The chain joins TRBV5-1 to TRBJ1-2, with 9 bases that match TRBD1. Per germline, CDR1 SGHRS and CDR2 YFSETQ. This CDR3 has 14 residues. The ends lost 4 bases at V and 5 bases at J; junction bases unmatched: 6. CDR3 in amino acids: CASSPGQGRYGYTF. The CDR3 DNA sequence: TGCGCCAGCAGCCCTGGACAGGGGAGATATGGCTACACCTTC.

The CDR3 bases are TGTGCCAGCAGTTACGACGACTTCTCTGGGGCCAACGTCCTGACTTTC. It yields the protein CASSYDDFSGANVLTF. V usage is TRBV6-2 or TRBV6-3 and J usage is TRBJ2-6; the D is unclear. The CDR3 is 16 residues long. The germline CDR1 and CDR2 sequences are MNHEY and SVGEGT. The germline V and J ends were trimmed by 2 bases and 0 bases, with 8 bases remaining between them.

This chain's CDR3 is CASRDSATNEKLFF. The CDR3 DNA reads as TGTGCCAGCAGGGACAGTGCAACTAATGAAAAACTGTTTTTT. The rearrangement links TRBV7-9 to TRBJ1-4; a weak D match, TRBD1 (6 bases). The CDR3 contains 14 residues. Germline V gene sequence: CDR1 SEHNR, CDR2 FQNEAQ (reference sequence). V lost 6 bases and J 0 bases, leaving 8 bases between the germline ends.

The gene calls are TRBV6-5 and TRBJ1-1, with 8 bases identical to TRBD1. The germline CDR1 and CDR2 sequences are MNHEY and SVGAGI. V shed 7 bases and J 8 bases; nucleotides not matched to a gene: 15. The CDR3 runs to 15 residues. DNA for the CDR3: TGTGCCAGCACCCAATCCGGGACAGGCGCAAGCGAAGCTTTCTTT. It encodes CASTQSGTGASEAFF.

This clone was picked up one time. This rearrangement joins TRBV11-2 to TRBJ1-6, with 7 bases identical to TRBD1. V dropped 5 bases and J dropped 10; count of bases not matched to a gene: 2. In germline, CDR1 is SGHAT, CDR2 FQNNGV. The CDR3 contains 12 residues. The CDR3 region is CASSQTGSPLHF. DNA for the CDR3: TGTGCCAGCAGCCAGACAGGGTCACCCCTCCACTTT.

The chain recombines TRBV9 with TRBJ1-1; D is ambiguous. Trimming took off 6 bases at V and 0 bases at J, with 9 bases between the two ends. This CDR3 is 13 amino acids long. Looked up from germline, CDR1 is SGDLS and CDR2 is YYNGEE. The CDR3: CASTPLVNTEAFF. DNA of the CDR3: TGTGCCAGCACCCCCCTAGTGAACACTGAAGCTTTCTTT.

The chain recombines TRBV7-8 with TRBJ1-6; D might be TRBD1 (6 bases). The CDR3 covers 16 residues. CDR1 and CDR2 from the germline V gene are SGHVS and FQNEAQ. V dropped 5 bases and J dropped 7 bases, with 18 bases sitting between them. The CDR3 DNA sequence: TGTGCCAGCAGCACCCAGCAGGGGATTAGGAATTCACCCCTCCACTTT. Protein sequence: CASSTQQGIRNSPLHF. Looking up the rest from reference TRBV7-8 and TRBJ1-6 gives the full variable domain: GAGVSQSPRYKVAKRGQDVALRCDPISGHVSLFWYQQALGQGPEFLTYFQNEAQLDKSGLPSDRFFAERPEGSVSTLKIQRTQQEDSAVYLCASSTQQGIRNSPLHFGNGTRLTVT.

The V and J genes are TRBV30 and TRBJ1-2; TRBD1 agrees at 9 bases. The V and J ends lost 4 bases and 3 bases, in that order; junction bases with no gene match: 24. Germline values: CDR1 GTSNPN, CDR2 SVGIG (reference sequence). This CDR3 has 20 amino acids. Here the CDR3 reads CAWNPTTYSYDRGKDYGYTF. Here the CDR3 DNA reads TGTGCCTGGAACCCGACGACCTATTCATACGACAGGGGGAAGGACTATGGCTACACCTTC. Supplemented by reference TRBV30 and TRBJ1-2, the full variable domain reads SQTIHQWPATLVQPVGSPLSLECTVEGTSNPNLYWYRQAAGRGLQLLFYSVGIGQISSEVPQNLSASRPQDRQFILSSKKLLLSDSGFYLCAWNPTTYSYDRGKDYGYTFGSGTRLTVV.

This clone was found once. CDR3 nucleotides: TGTGCCAGCTCACCAGGTGGACAGGGGTCAGATACGCAGTATTTT. Its translation is CASSPGGQGSDTQYF. V is TRBV18 and J is TRBJ2-3, with 9 nucleotides matching TRBD1. The germline V gene encodes CDR1 KGHSH and CDR2 LQKENI. CDR3 length: 15 residues. With V trimmed by 2 bases and J by 4 bases, 4 bases remained unmatched.

This chain joins TRBV19 and TRBJ2-2, with 7 bases that match TRBD1. Looked up from germline, CDR1 is LNHDA and CDR2 is SQIVND (reference sequence). This CDR3 contains 15 residues. The V segment lost 4 bases and the J segment 1 base; nucleotides outside the gene matches: 3. The CDR3 DNA sequence: TGTGCCAGTAGTAAGGGACAGAGGAACACCGGGGAGCTGTTTTTT. Translating gives CASSKGQRNTGELFF.

The chain recombines TRBV9 with TRBJ2-2; D gene unclear. The CDR3 has 14 amino acids. V lost 1 base to trimming and J lost 5 bases, with 9 bases between them. Germline-derived CDR1 and CDR2 are SGDLS and YYNGEE. The CDR3 is CASSVRAPTGELFF. The CDR3 coding sequence is TGTGCCAGCAGCGTACGTGCGCCTACCGGGGAGCTGTTTTTT. Looking up the rest from reference TRBV9 and TRBJ2-2 gives the full variable domain: DSGVTQTPKHLITATGQRVTLRCSPRSGDLSVYWYQQSLDQGLQFLIQYYNGEERAKGNILERFSAQQFPDLHSELNLSSLELGDSALYFCASSVRAPTGELFFGEGSRLTVL.

The V gene is TRBV6-5, the J gene TRBJ2-7; a weak D match, TRBD2 (6 bases). The CDR3 sequence is 13 residues long. The germline gives CDR1 MNHEY, CDR2 SVGAGI. Trimming removed 11 bases from V and 2 bases from J, with 16 bases in between. For the CDR3, the DNA is TGTGCCGTCTCCGGGAGTCGGACCTACGAGCAGTACTTC. Protein sequence: CAVSGSRTYEQYF.

The V and J genes are TRBV11-2 and TRBJ1-5, with D perhaps TRBD1 (6 bases). V shed 5 bases and J shed 4 bases, with 15 bases lying between them. The CDR3 covers 15 residues. Germline lookup yields CDR1 SGHAT and CDR2 FQNNGV. The CDR3 sequence is CASSLTGNWNQPQHF. For the CDR3, the DNA is TGTGCCAGCAGCCTCACAGGGAATTGGAATCAGCCCCAGCATTTT.

The rearrangement links TRBV2 to TRBJ2-5; 12 bases line up with TRBD2. CDR1 and CDR2 from the germline V gene are SNHLY and FYNNEI. The junction had 0 bases not matched to a gene; V was cut back by 6 bases and J by 1 base. The CDR3 is 14 amino acids. In DNA form, the CDR3 reads TGTGCCAGCAGACTAGCGGGGGGCCAAGAGACCCAGTACTTC. This sequence encodes CASRLAGGQETQYF. Variable domain in full (rest from reference TRBV2 and TRBJ2-5): EPEVTQTPSHQVTQMGQEVILRCVPISNHLYFYWYRQILGQKVEFLVSFYNNEISEKSEIFDDQFSVERPDGSNFTLKIRSTKLEDSAMYFCASRLAGGQETQYFGPGTRLLVL.

The chain employs TRBV24-1 and TRBJ1-5, with a weak D call TRBD1 (5 bases). V was cut by 4 bases and J by 4 bases, with 10 bases left in between. Germline V gene data show CDR1 as KGHDR and CDR2 as SFDVKD. This CDR3 is built from 14 residues. CDR3 DNA: TGTGCCACCAGTGACCCCAGGACAAATCAGCCCCAGCATTTT. Translation gives CATSDPRTNQPQHF.

As regards this clone: In the same sample, other DNA sequences code for this CDR3. J is TRBJ1-2 and V is TRBV25-1; D unresolved. Germline values: CDR1 MGHDK, CDR2 SYGVNS. V was clipped by 2 bases and J by 2 bases, with 6 bases between them. The CDR3 is made up of 13 amino acids. CDR3 sequence (DNA): TGTGCCAGCAGTGAAGGCGGGAACTATGGCTACACCTTC. It specifies CASSEGGNYGYTF.

The chain employs TRBV7-2 and TRBJ1-3; maybe TRBD1 (6 bases). The ends were cut back, 5 bases at V and 3 bases at J, with 14 bases in the middle. The CDR3 is made up of 15 amino acids. Germline V CDR1 and CDR2: SGHTA, FQGNSA. The CDR3 loop is CASSPGAGLGNTIYF. The CDR3 nucleotides read TGTGCCAGCAGCCCAGGGGCAGGACTTGGAAACACCATATATTTT. The variable domain in full, with the rest retrieved from reference TRBV7-2 and TRBJ1-3, is GAGVSQSPSNKVTEKGKDVELRCDPISGHTALYWYRQSLGQGLEFLIYFQGNSAPDKSGLPSDRFSAERTGGSVSTLTIQRTQQEDSAVYLCASSPGAGLGNTIYFGEGSWLTVV.

The CDR3 nucleotides are TGTGCCAGCAGTTTCTCGGGACAGGGGACTGAAAAACTGTTTTTT. Amino acids: CASSFSGQGTEKLFF. V usage is TRBV5-5 and J usage is TRBJ1-4, with TRBD1 identical over 10 bases. The CDR3 loop spans 15 amino acids. In germline, CDR1 is SGHKS, CDR2 YYEKEE (reference sequence). The J segment lost 7 bases and the V segment lost 5 bases, leaving 8 bases of the junction unmatched.

This clone was detected once. V usage is TRBV28 and J usage is TRBJ1-1, with D possibly matching TRBD1 (6 bases). Germline assignment: CDR1 MDHEN and CDR2 SYDVKM. The CDR3 is made up of 14 amino acids. The V end was cut by 3 bases, the J end by 4 bases, with 12 bases between. CDR3 nucleotide sequence: TGTGCCAGCAGTTTCGGGGGCGGGAGCACTGAAGCTTTCTTT. It codes for CASSFGGGSTEAFF.

This clone was picked up one time. The chain uses TRBV21-1 and TRBJ1-3; TRBD1, the table's D call, was not compared with the DNA. TRBV21-1 is an annotated pseudogene. CDR3 length: 17 residues. CDR3: CASSKGDNPFSGNTIYF. DNA of the CDR3: TGTGCCAGCAGCAAAGGGGACAACCCTTTCTCTGGAAACACCATATATTTT.

This clone was seen only a few times. This sequence joins TRBV5-1 and TRBJ1-1, with D unresolved. With 0 bases removed from V and 2 bases from J, the gap between germline ends came to 14 bases. The CDR3 runs to 16 residues. Looked up from germline, CDR1 is SGHRS and CDR2 is YFSETQ. The chain's CDR3 is CASSLASHGSNTEAFF. Here the CDR3 DNA reads TGCGCCAGCAGCTTGGCATCCCATGGCAGTAACACTGAAGCTTTCTTT.

This clone was seen a single time. The gene calls are TRBV9 and TRBJ1-6; D call uncertain. Germline CDR1 is SGDLS and CDR2 is YYNGEE. Trimming left V 4 bases short and J 10 bases short, with 15 bases between. The CDR3 has 14 amino acids. Written as DNA, the CDR3 is TGTGCCAGCAGCCCATCACGGGGTAACTCACCCCTCCACTTT. Translating it yields CASSPSRGNSPLHF.